The 8 T cell receptor beta chains listed next were all sequenced from one sample in a study of control samples from healthy donors and cancer patients. Method: immunoSEQ multiplex PCR; TCRdb's copy keeps in-frame clones and lacks some. Of under 150,000 clones listed, roughly 91% are singletons. The sequenced sample was PBMCs. The receptors here all came from a man in his fifties or sixties with head and neck cancer.

In its sample, this clone was seen once. This chain joins TRBV19 and TRBJ1-1; 8 positions agree with TRBD1. Losses at the gene ends were 2 bases for V and 5 bases for J; bases not matched to a gene: 7. Per germline, CDR1 LNHDA and CDR2 SQIVND (reference sequence). CDR3 length: 15 residues. The CDR3 DNA sequence: TGTGCCAGTAGTATAAATGGTAACAGGGGGACTGAAGCTTTCTTT. It is translated as CASSINGNRGTEAFF.

The CDR3 loop is CASSVDLVLDNEQFF. The CDR3 DNA reads as TGTGCCAGCAGCGTAGATCTGGTCTTGGACAATGAGCAGTTCTTC. The chain carries TRBV9 and TRBJ2-1; D unclear. In germline, CDR1 is SGDLS, CDR2 YYNGEE. The CDR3 sequence is 15 residues long. V was trimmed by 0 bases and J by 5 bases, leaving 12 bases between them.

This rearrangement joins TRBV10-1 to TRBJ2-1, with TRBD1 as a possible D gene (6 bases). Per germline, CDR1 WNHNN and CDR2 SYGVQD (reference sequence). The CDR3 covers 14 residues. Trimming left V 5 bases short and J 6 bases short, with 14 bases between. This CDR3 reads CASSWAGARNEQFF. The CDR3 coding sequence is TGCGCCAGCAGTTGGGCAGGGGCTCGCAATGAGCAGTTCTTC.

The rearrangement links TRBV5-1 to TRBJ1-1, with D unresolved. The length of the CDR3 is 14 residues. Germline V CDR1 and CDR2: SGHRS, YFSETQ. Trimming took off 0 bases at V and 0 bases at J, with 6 bases between the two ends. CDR3 in amino acids: CASSLGVLNTEAFF. The DNA of the CDR3 is TGCGCCAGCAGCTTGGGTGTTTTGAACACTGAAGCTTTCTTT.

For the CDR3, the DNA is TGTGCCAGCGGACTGGGCCTCATAGGGGCAACTAATGAAAAACTGTTTTTT. It encodes CASGLGLIGATNEKLFF. The chain links TRBV7-6 to TRBJ1-4, with D tentatively TRBD1 (5 bases). The V gene lost 8 bases and the J gene lost 0 bases, with 19 bases spanning the gap. Per the germline V gene, CDR1 is SGHVS and CDR2 is FNYEAQ. The CDR3 extends over 17 amino acids.

The gene calls are TRBV10-3 and TRBJ1-5, with D perhaps TRBD1 (5 bases). Trimming left V 11 bases short and J 5 bases short, with 10 bases between. Germline loops: CDR1 ENHRY, CDR2 SYGVKD. This CDR3 region has 11 residues. Here the CDR3 reads CASGGDQPQHF. For the CDR3, the DNA is TGTGCCTCGGGGGGTGATCAGCCCCAGCATTTT.

The chain carries TRBV3-1 (or the pseudogene TRBV3-2) and TRBJ1-2; a possible D gene is TRBD1 (5 bases). V was shortened by 0 bases and J by 3 bases, with 8 bases between the two germline ends. CDR1 and CDR2 (germline): LGHDT, YNNKEL (reference sequence). CDR3 length equals 14 residues. The chain's CDR3 is CASSQEGVDYGYTF. The DNA for the CDR3 is TGTGCCAGCAGCCAAGAAGGGGTAGACTATGGCTACACCTTC.

This clone was counted once. This chain links TRBV7-2 with TRBJ2-7; 10 bases align to TRBD2. V lost 2 bases and J lost 5; bases outside the gene matches: 9. This CDR3 contains 16 residues. Germline assignment: CDR1 SGHTA and CDR2 FQGNSA. The CDR3 here is CASSLSSSGSRHEQYF. The CDR3 nucleotides are TGTGCCAGCAGCTTATCCTCTAGCGGGAGTAGGCACGAGCAGTACTTC.